This T cell receptor beta chain was recovered during a study of technical replicates of blood from a few donors. The germline V gene has CDR1 SEHNR and CDR2 FQNEAQ (reference sequence). V lost 1 base and J lost 1, with 4 bases in between. The CDR3 contains 13 residues. Some clones are missing from TCRdb's copy, which holds only in-frame ones; the method was immunoSEQ multiplex PCR. The sample carries 87,000 or so clones, 85% to 95% recorded once. This TCR was sampled from a human donor in good health. The specimen was T cells isolated from PBMCs. The chain carries TRBV7-9 and TRBJ2-5, with unresolved D. CDR3 bases: TGTGCCAGCAGCTTAGGGGCCCAAGAGACCCAGTACTTC. Its protein is CASSLGAQETQYF.